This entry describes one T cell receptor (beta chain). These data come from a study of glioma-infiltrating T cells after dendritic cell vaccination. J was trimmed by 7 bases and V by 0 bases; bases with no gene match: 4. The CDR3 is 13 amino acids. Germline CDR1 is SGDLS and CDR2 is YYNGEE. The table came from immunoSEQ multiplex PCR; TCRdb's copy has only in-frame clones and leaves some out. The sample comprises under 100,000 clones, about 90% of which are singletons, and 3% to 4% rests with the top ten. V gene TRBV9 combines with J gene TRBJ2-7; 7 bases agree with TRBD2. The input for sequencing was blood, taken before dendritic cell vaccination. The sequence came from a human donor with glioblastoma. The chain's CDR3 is CASSVAPREEQYF. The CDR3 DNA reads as TGTGCCAGCAGCGTAGCCCCGCGGGAGGAGCAGTACTTC.